These 18 T cell receptor beta chains originate from one sample sequenced in a study of T cells in Graves' hyperthyroidism and ophthalmopathy. Amplified TCR beta CDR3 regions came from RNA transcripts. First-round RT-PCR with HTBI primers amplified the TCR CDR3 region. TCRdb re-derived calls from the multiplex PCR reads in MiXCR, one entry per CDR3 protein. The sample contains a few hundred thousand distinct CDR3 sequences, 20% to 25% of which appear only once. What was sequenced was blood. Receptor source: a man between 18 and 35 years old with Graves' hyperthyroidism.

This clonotype is a singleton in its sample. J is TRBJ2-7 and V is TRBV6-1, with 11 bases lining up with TRBD2. The V gene end was trimmed by 2 bases and the J gene end by 7 bases; junction bases not matched to a gene: 10. Germline CDR1 and CDR2: MNHNS and SASEGT. The CDR3 is 16 amino acids. The CDR3 coding sequence is TGTGCCAGCAGTGAACTAGCGGGGGGCACCACACATGAGCAGTACTTC. Its translation is CASSELAGGTTHEQYF.

This clonotype was seen at least ten times. V usage is TRBV24-1 and J usage is TRBJ1-1; D call uncertain. Germline V gene sequence: CDR1 KGHDR, CDR2 SFDVKD. V was pared by 2 bases and J by 1 base, with 4 bases between. The CDR3 spans 13 residues. CDR3 sequence: CATSDYKNTEAFF. The CDR3, as DNA: TGTGCCACCAGTGATTACAAGAACACTGAAGCTTTCTTT.

There are many counts of this clonotype. The rearrangement joins TRBV6-5 to TRBJ1-2; 9 bases align to TRBD1. The CDR3 totals 14 residues. The V segment lost 2 bases and the J segment 7 bases; nucleotides outside the gene matches: 5. Germline lookup yields CDR1 MNHEY and CDR2 SVGAGI. CDR3 DNA sequence: TGTGCCAGCAGTTACGGGACAGGGTATGGTGGCTACACCTTC. Amino acids: CASSYGTGYGGYTF.

This clonotype was recorded at least ten times. The CDR3 coding sequence is TGTGCCAGTAGTCCCTGGACGTGGGCTAACTATGGCTACACCTTC. Translated: CASSPWTWANYGYTF. The chain joins TRBV19 to TRBJ1-2; D gene unclear. This CDR3 is 15 amino acids long. V lost 5 bases and J 0 bases, leaving 13 bases between the germline ends. Germline CDR1 reads LNHDA; CDR2 reads SQIVND (reference sequence).

The chain has TRBV6-1 and TRBJ2-6; D is possibly TRBD1 or TRBD2 (5 bases each). The CDR3 runs 16 residues. The germline V gene encodes CDR1 MNHNS and CDR2 SASEGT. V dropped 8 bases and J dropped 0 bases, with 14 bases sitting between them. CDR3 loop: CASVRDVGSGANVLTF. The CDR3 region has the DNA TGTGCCAGCGTCCGGGACGTCGGCTCTGGGGCCAACGTCCTGACTTTC.

The rearrangement links TRBV18 to TRBJ2-5, with 9 nucleotides matching TRBD2. Per the germline V gene, CDR1 is KGHSH and CDR2 is LQKENI. V was pared by 3 bases and J by 3 bases, with 8 bases of the junction left unmatched. The CDR3 has 16 amino acids. CDR3 protein: CASSPSAGGGKETQYF. CDR3 DNA sequence: TGTGCCAGCTCACCTTCAGCGGGAGGTGGGAAAGAGACCCAGTACTTC.

This clonotype was detected only a few times. The V and J genes are TRBV11-2 and TRBJ2-2; D call uncertain. V lost 5 bases to trimming and J lost 0 bases, with 7 bases between them. CDR3 size: 14 residues. Germline V gene sequence: CDR1 SGHAT, CDR2 FQNNGV. The CDR3 protein is CASSRISNTGELFF. CDR3 DNA: TGTGCCAGCAGCCGTATTTCGAACACCGGGGAGCTGTTTTTT. Full variable domain (outside the CDR3, taken from reference TRBV11-2 and TRBJ2-2): EAGVAQSPRYKIIEKRQSVAFWCNPISGHATLYWYQQILGQGPKLLIQFQNNGVVDDSQLPKDRFSAERLKGVDSTLKIQPAKLEDSAVYLCASSRISNTGELFFGEGSRLTVL.

This clonotype was detected many times. The chain recombines TRBV24-1 with TRBJ1-5; D ambiguous. CDR3 length: 14 amino acids. In germline, CDR1 is KGHDR, CDR2 SFDVKD. Trimming removed 2 bases at V and 4 bases at J, with 8 bases between. The CDR3: CATSDSGINQPQHF. CDR3 DNA sequence: TGTGCCACCAGTGATTCGGGCATAAATCAGCCCCAGCATTTT.

The V call is TRBV4-1, the J call TRBJ2-7; no reliable D call. The CDR3 runs 14 residues. Germline values: CDR1 MGHRA, CDR2 YSYEKL. The germline V and J ends were trimmed by 4 bases and 1 base, with 11 bases remaining between them. The CDR3 region has the DNA TGCGCCAGCAGCCTCTTAGGACGGTCCTACGAGCAGTACTTC. Translating gives CASSLLGRSYEQYF.

This clonotype was found many times. This chain connects TRBV10-3 to TRBJ2-5; TRBD2 matches 8 bases. Germline trimming cut 8 bases from V and 5 bases from J; bases unmatched to any gene: 7. Germline V gene data show CDR1 as ENHRY and CDR2 as SYGVKD. The CDR3 spans 13 residues. This chain's CDR3 is CAIAGVAGETQYF. The CDR3 DNA sequence: TGTGCCATCGCAGGTGTAGCGGGGGAGACCCAGTACTTC.

In this sample, this clonotype turned up a few times. The chain joins TRBV11-1 to TRBJ2-7, with a possible D match to TRBD2 (5 bases). The germline V and J ends were trimmed by 0 bases and 0 bases, with 9 bases remaining between them. Per germline, CDR1 SGHAT and CDR2 FQDESV (reference sequence). This CDR3 is 15 amino acids long. The CDR3: CASSLAQSGSYEQYF. The CDR3 region has the DNA TGTGCCAGCAGCTTAGCGCAAAGCGGCTCCTACGAGCAGTACTTC.

The DNA of the CDR3 is TGTGCCAGCAGTTTGTGGACAGGGGGAAATCAGCCCCAGCATTTT. Its translation is CASSLWTGGNQPQHF. This chain joins TRBV12-3 or TRBV12-4 and TRBJ1-5; 10 bases map to TRBD1. The junction had 3 bases not matched to a gene; V was cut back by 3 bases and J by 4 bases. This CDR3 has 15 residues.

This chain connects TRBV6-1 to TRBJ2-5; perhaps TRBD1 as D (5 bases). The ends were cut back, 8 bases at V and 1 base at J, with 14 bases in the middle. The CDR3 is 14 amino acids. The germline CDR1 and CDR2 sequences are MNHNS and SASEGT. Here the CDR3 DNA reads TGTGCCAGCCAAACCCCCGACAGCCAAGAGACCCAGTACTTC. Its protein product is CASQTPDSQETQYF.

The rearrangement links TRBV7-9 to TRBJ2-7; maybe TRBD2 (6 bases). V gave up 7 bases and J gave up 0 bases, with 16 bases separating them. Germline loops: CDR1 SEHNR, CDR2 FQNEAQ (reference sequence). This CDR3 is 15 amino acids long. The DNA of the CDR3 is TGTGCCAGCACAAAATGGGGGGATTCCTCCTACGAGCAGTACTTC. It codes for CASTKWGDSSYEQYF.

This clonotype was counted ten times or more. The V gene is TRBV12-3 or TRBV12-4, the J gene TRBJ1-1; D remains unclear. The CDR3 is 13 amino acids. V shed 5 bases and J shed 2 bases, with 9 bases lying between them. CDR3 in DNA: TGTGCCAGCAGTGTGGCACGAAACACTGAAGCTTTCTTT. It yields the protein CASSVARNTEAFF.

The J gene is TRBJ2-7, the V gene TRBV3-1, with no clear D. V was clipped by 1 base and J by 6 bases, with 7 bases between them. Germline values: CDR1 LGHDT, CDR2 YNNKEL (reference sequence). CDR3 size: 12 residues. The CDR3 coding sequence is TGTGCCAGCAGCCAAGCAAGGGCCGAGCAGTACTTC. As protein: CASSQARAEQYF.

This clonotype has a count of ten or more. The J gene is TRBJ2-5, the V gene TRBV28, with 14 bases lining up with TRBD2. The CDR3 loop spans 15 amino acids. Germline V CDR1 and CDR2: MDHEN, SYDVKM. The V gene end was trimmed by 6 bases and the J gene end by 5 bases; junction bases not matched to a gene: 5. The CDR3 spells CASRGLAGALETQYF. CDR3 in DNA: TGTGCCAGCAGGGGACTAGCGGGGGCCTTGGAGACCCAGTACTTC.

This clonotype was counted at least ten times. The V call is TRBV6-2 or TRBV6-3, the J call TRBJ1-1, with D possibly matching TRBD1 (6 bases). V lost 10 bases and J 6 bases, leaving 21 bases between the germline ends. The CDR3 totals 14 residues. In germline, CDR1 is MNHEY, CDR2 SVGEGT. CDR3 bases: TGTGCCATTGCACAGGGTAATGGGAAGCCTGAAGCTTTCTTT. Its protein product is CAIAQGNGKPEAFF.